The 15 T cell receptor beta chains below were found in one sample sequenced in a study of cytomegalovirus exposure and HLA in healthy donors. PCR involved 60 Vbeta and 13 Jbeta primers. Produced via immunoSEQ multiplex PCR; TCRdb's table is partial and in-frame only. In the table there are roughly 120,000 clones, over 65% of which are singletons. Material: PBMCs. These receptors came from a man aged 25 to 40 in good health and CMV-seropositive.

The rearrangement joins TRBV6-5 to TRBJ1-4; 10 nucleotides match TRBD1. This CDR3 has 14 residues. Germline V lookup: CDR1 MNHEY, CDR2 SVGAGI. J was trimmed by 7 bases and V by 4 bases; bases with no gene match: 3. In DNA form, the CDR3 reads TGTGCCAGCAGTTCGACAGGGGGCGGTGAAAAACTGTTTTTT. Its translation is CASSSTGGGEKLFF.

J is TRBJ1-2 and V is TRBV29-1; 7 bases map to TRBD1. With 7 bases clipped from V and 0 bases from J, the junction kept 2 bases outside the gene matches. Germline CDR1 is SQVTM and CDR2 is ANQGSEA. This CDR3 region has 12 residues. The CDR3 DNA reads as TGCAGCGCTGGGACAGCTAACTATGGCTACACCTTC. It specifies CSAGTANYGYTF.

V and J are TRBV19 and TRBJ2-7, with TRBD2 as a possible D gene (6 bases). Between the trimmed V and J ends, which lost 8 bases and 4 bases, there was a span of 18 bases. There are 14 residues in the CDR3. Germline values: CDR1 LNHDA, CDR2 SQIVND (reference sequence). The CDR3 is CASGVGGGLYEQYF. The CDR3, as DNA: TGTGCCAGTGGGGTCGGTGGGGGACTTTACGAGCAGTACTTC.

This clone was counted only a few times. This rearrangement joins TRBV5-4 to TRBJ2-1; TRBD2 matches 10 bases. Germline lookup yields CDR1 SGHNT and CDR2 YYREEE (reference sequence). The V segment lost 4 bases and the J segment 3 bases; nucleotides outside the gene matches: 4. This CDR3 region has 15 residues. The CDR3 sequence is CASSISGGNYNEQFF. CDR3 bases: TGTGCCAGCAGCATTAGCGGGGGGAACTACAATGAGCAGTTCTTC.

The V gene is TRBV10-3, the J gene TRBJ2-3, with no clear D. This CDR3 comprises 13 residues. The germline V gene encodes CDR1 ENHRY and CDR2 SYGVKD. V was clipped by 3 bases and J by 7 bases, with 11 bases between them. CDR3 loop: CAISDPRLYTQYF. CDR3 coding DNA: TGTGCCATCAGTGACCCCCGACTTTATACGCAGTATTTT.

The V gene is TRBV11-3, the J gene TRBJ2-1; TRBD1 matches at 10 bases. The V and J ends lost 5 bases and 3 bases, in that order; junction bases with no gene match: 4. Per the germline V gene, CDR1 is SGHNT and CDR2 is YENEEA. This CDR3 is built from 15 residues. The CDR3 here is CASSAGQGRYNEQFF. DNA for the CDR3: TGTGCCAGCAGCGCGGGACAGGGGCGCTACAATGAGCAGTTCTTC. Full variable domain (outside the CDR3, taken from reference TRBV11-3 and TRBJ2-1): EAGVVQSPRYKIIEKKQPVAFWCNPISGHNTLYWYLQNLGQGPELLIRYENEEAVDDSQLPKDRFSAERLKGVDSTLKIQPAELGDSAVYLCASSAGQGRYNEQFFGPGTRLTVL.

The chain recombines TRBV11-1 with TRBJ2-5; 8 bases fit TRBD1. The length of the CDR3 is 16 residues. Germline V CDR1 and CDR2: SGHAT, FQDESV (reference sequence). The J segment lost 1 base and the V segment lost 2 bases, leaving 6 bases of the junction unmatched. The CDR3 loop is CASSLKGQASQETQYF. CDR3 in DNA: TGTGCCAGCAGCTTAAAGGGACAGGCCAGCCAAGAGACCCAGTACTTC.

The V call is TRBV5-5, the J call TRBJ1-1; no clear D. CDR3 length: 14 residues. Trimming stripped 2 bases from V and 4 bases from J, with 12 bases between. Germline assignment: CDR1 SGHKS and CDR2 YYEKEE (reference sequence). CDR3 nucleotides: TGTGCCAGCAGCTTACCCGCCGGAGGCACTGAAGCTTTCTTT. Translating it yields CASSLPAGGTEAFF. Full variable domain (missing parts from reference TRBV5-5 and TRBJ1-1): DAGVTQSPTHLIKTRGQQVTLRCSPISGHKSVSWYQQVLGQGPQFIFQYYEKEERGRGNFPDRFSARQFPNYSSELNVNALLLGDSALYLCASSLPAGGTEAFFGQGTRLTVV.

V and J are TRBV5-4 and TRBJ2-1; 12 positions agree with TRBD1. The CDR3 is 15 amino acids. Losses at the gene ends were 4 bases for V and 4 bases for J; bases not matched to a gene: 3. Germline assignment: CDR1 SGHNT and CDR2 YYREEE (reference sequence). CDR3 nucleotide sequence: TGTGCCAGCAGCGTGGGACAGGGGGCTTACAATGAGCAGTTCTTC. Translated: CASSVGQGAYNEQFF.

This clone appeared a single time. The CDR3: CATTGTGANQPQHF. For the CDR3, the DNA is TGTGCCACCACCGGGACAGGGGCCAATCAGCCCCAGCATTTT. The chain couples TRBV10-3 to TRBJ1-5, with 10 bases aligning to TRBD1. With 10 bases clipped from V and 3 bases from J, the junction kept 6 bases outside the gene matches. CDR3 length equals 14 residues. Germline CDR1 and CDR2: ENHRY and SYGVKD.

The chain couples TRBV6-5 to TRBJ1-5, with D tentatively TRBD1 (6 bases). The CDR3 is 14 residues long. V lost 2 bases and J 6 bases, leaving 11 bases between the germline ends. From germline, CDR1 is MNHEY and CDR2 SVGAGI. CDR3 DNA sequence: TGTGCCAGCAGTTACGGGGGCGCGGGTCAGCCCCAGCATTTT. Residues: CASSYGGAGQPQHF.

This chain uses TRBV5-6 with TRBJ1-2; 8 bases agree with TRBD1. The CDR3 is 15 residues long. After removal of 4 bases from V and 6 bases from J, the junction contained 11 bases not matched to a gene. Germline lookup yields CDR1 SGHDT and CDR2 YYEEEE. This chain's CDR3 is CASSGWTGRVDGYTF. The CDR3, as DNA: TGTGCCAGCAGCGGGTGGACAGGGCGAGTTGATGGCTACACCTTC. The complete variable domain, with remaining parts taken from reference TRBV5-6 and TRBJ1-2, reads DAGVTQSPTHLIKTRGQQVTLRCSPKSGHDTVSWYQQALGQGPQFIFQYYEEEERQRGNFPDRFSGHQFPNYSSELNVNALLLGDSALYLCASSGWTGRVDGYTFGSGTRLTVV.

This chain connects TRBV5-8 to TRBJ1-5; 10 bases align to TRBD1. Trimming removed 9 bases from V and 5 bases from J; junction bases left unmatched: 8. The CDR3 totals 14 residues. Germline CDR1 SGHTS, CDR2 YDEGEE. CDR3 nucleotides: TGTGCCAACGAACCGGGACAGGGGTATCAGCCCCAGCATTTT. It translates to CANEPGQGYQPQHF.

The CDR3 region has the DNA TGTGCCAGTAGTATAGCGGCGGGGGTTACAGATACGCAGTATTTT. Translation gives CASSIAAGVTDTQYF. This rearrangement joins TRBV19 to TRBJ2-3; 7 nucleotides agree with TRBD2. This CDR3 is built from 15 residues. Germline V gene sequence: CDR1 LNHDA, CDR2 SQIVND (reference sequence). V was pared by 1 base and J by 3 bases, with 4 bases of the junction left unmatched.

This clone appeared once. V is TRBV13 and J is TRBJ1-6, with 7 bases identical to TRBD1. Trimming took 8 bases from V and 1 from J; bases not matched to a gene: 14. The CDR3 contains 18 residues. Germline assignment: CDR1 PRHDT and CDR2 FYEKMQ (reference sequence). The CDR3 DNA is TGTGCCAGCCGCCGCATCACAGGGGAAAAATCCTATAATTCACCCCTCCACTTT. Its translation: CASRRITGEKSYNSPLHF.